Listed below are T cell receptor beta chains from one sample, sequenced in a study of cytomegalovirus exposure and HLA in healthy donors. The method was immunoSEQ multiplex PCR; TCRdb's version includes in-frame clones alone and lacks a portion of them. This table has about 140,000 clones, around 84% appearing once. Sequencing used PBMCs. The receptors were gathered from a man aged 45 to 65 in good health and CMV-seronegative. Both conserved end residues are part of each CDR3. D genes are given only for firm matches. For some rows the clone size is stated as once, few or many, or as a class when expanded; others skip it.

J gene | clone size | CDR3 length | D gene | V gene | CDR3 protein | CDR3 DNA
TRBJ1-2 | NA | 13 | NA | TRBV7-6 | CASSPPTRDGYTF | TGTGCCAGCAGCCCCCCAACTAGGGATGGCTACACCTTC
TRBJ2-3 | few | 15 | TRBD1 | TRBV7-9 | CASSFTGTGTDTQYF | TGTGCCAGCAGCTTCACCGGGACAGGGACAGATACGCAGTATTTT
TRBJ1-5 | once | 14 | TRBD1 | TRBV5-1 | CASSPGGPNQPQHF | TGCGCCAGCAGCCCAGGGGGTCCCAATCAGCCCCAGCATTTT
TRBJ2-1 | NA | 13 | NA | TRBV9 | CASSVGTPNEQFF | TGTGCCAGCAGCGTAGGGACACCGAATGAGCAGTTCTTC
TRBJ2-7 | NA | 15 | TRBD1 | TRBV19 | CASSLTGTGVYEQYF | TGTGCCAGTAGTCTCACCGGGACAGGAGTCTACGAGCAGTACTTC
TRBJ1-1 | few | 15 | NA | TRBV7-9 | CASSYGLTRNTEAFF | TGTGCCAGCAGTTACGGACTGACACGGAACACTGAAGCTTTCTTT
TRBJ2-1 | NA | 14 | NA | TRBV27 | CATAARRSYNEQFF | TGTGCCACCGCGGCTAGAAGGTCCTACAATGAGCAGTTCTTC
TRBJ2-7 | NA | 15 | TRBD1 | TRBV2 | CASSKGTGVGYEQYF | TGTGCCAGCAGCAAGGGGACAGGCGTTGGTTACGAGCAGTACTTC
TRBJ2-7 | NA | 13 | NA | TRBV7-9 | CASSPRGRDEQYF | TGTGCCAGCAGTCCCAGGGGTAGAGACGAGCAGTACTTC
TRBJ1-2 | NA | 15 | NA | TRBV18 | CASSPLAQGFSGYTF | TGTGCCAGCTCACCACTAGCACAGGGTTTCTCTGGCTACACCTTC
TRBJ2-4 | NA | 13 | TRBD1 | TRBV19 | CASHRGDQNIQYF | TGTGCCAGCCACAGGGGCGATCAAAACATTCAGTACTTC
TRBJ2-3 | NA | 13 | NA | TRBV7-9 | CASSPYNPDTQYF | TGTGCCAGCAGCCCATACAACCCAGATACGCAGTATTTT
TRBJ1-1 | NA | 13 | TRBD1 | TRBV7-3 | CASSSGQGTEAFF | TGTGCCAGCAGCTCGGGACAGGGTACTGAAGCTTTCTTT
TRBJ2-3 | NA | 16 | TRBD2 | TRBV7-3 | CASSSGLAASGDTQYF | TGTGCCAGCAGCTCGGGACTAGCGGCCTCGGGAGATACGCAGTATTTT
TRBJ2-2 | NA | 16 | TRBD1 | TRBV12-5 | CASGVPGQGNTGELFF | TGTGCTAGTGGTGTCCCGGGACAGGGGAACACCGGGGAGCTGTTTTTT
TRBJ2-5 | NA | 15 | TRBD1 | TRBV10-1 | CASSRTGDNQETQYF | TGCGCCAGCAGTCGGACAGGGGACAACCAAGAGACCCAGTACTTC
TRBJ1-1 | NA | 12 | NA | TRBV9 | CASSRDGTEAFF | TGTGCCAGCAGCCGGGATGGCACTGAAGCTTTCTTT
TRBJ1-1 | NA | 13 | NA | TRBV7-2 | CASSPLGGGEAFF | TGTGCCAGCAGCCCCCTGGGCGGAGGTGAAGCTTTCTTT
TRBJ2-7 | NA | 15 | NA | TRBV6-5 | CASSPGRGPFYEQYF | TGTGCCAGCAGTCCGGGGCGGGGGCCCTTCTACGAGCAGTACTTC
TRBJ2-5 | NA | 20 | TRBD2 | TRBV2 | CASSEAFPVGLAGVQETQYF | TGTGCCAGCAGTGAAGCTTTCCCCGTGGGACTAGCGGGGGTCCAAGAGACCCAGTACTTC
TRBJ2-7 | few | 14 | NA | TRBV7-9 | CASSSNFSPYEQYF | TGTGCCAGCAGCTCCAACTTCTCTCCCTACGAGCAGTACTTC
TRBJ2-7 | NA | 15 | TRBD1 | TRBV7-2 | CASSLDRGISYEQYF | TGTGCCAGCAGCTTGGACAGGGGAATCTCCTACGAGCAGTACTTC
TRBJ1-2 | NA | 14 | TRBD1 | TRBV5-1 | CASSPTTGRGGYTF | TGCGCCAGCAGCCCGACGACAGGGCGGGGTGGCTACACCTTC
TRBJ1-4 | NA | 16 | TRBD1 | TRBV6-6 | CASSSPRGQGNEKLFF | TGTGCCAGCAGTTCTCCTAGAGGACAGGGTAATGAAAAACTGTTTTTT
TRBJ2-1 | NA | 15 | NA | TRBV6-1 | CASNPPQQQSTGLFF | TGTGCCAGCAACCCCCCCCAACAGCAGTCGACAGGACTGTTCTTC
TRBJ1-5 | NA | 14 | NA | TRBV2 | CASSDRGSNQPQHF | TGTGCCAGCAGTGACAGGGGAAGCAATCAGCCCCAGCATTTT
TRBJ1-2 | NA | 15 | NA | TRBV5-1 | CASSLRKLGEDGYTF | TGCGCCAGCAGCTTGCGAAAACTCGGAGAGGATGGCTACACCTTC
TRBJ1-4 | NA | 14 | NA | TRBV2 | CASSRTETNEKLFF | TGTGCCAGCAGCCGGACAGAAACTAATGAAAAACTGTTTTTT
TRBJ2-5 | NA | 12 | NA | TRBV5-1 | CASSLDIQTQYF | TGCGCCAGCAGCTTGGACATTCAGACCCAGTACTTC
TRBJ1-1 | NA | 15 | NA | TRBV6-4 | CASSIGVGRNTEAFF | TGTGCCAGTTCTATCGGGGTAGGGCGAAACACTGAAGCTTTCTTT
TRBJ2-1 | NA | 14 | NA | TRBV5-1 | CASSLGQAYNEQFF | TGCGCCAGCAGCTTGGGACAGGCGTACAATGAGCAGTTCTTC